This entry describes one T cell receptor (beta chain). Antigen unknown. The sample comes from a study of cytomegalovirus exposure and HLA in healthy donors. The study, taken as a whole, reports: Per a later analysis, about 15,000 TCR beta sequences showed association with HLA alleles at 0.05 false discovery rate. A reported reduction in N-insertions relative to the roughly 710-donor mean was seen in an Asian-associated ancestry cluster in a later analysis.

It was with 60 Vbeta and 13 Jbeta primers that the PCR ran. Using immunoSEQ multiplex PCR, the repertoire was profiled, and TCRdb retains in-frame clones only, with some absent. The sample includes tens of thousands of clones, nearly 80% of them seen just once. V dropped 9 bases and J dropped 0 bases, with 9 bases sitting between them. Germline CDR1 reads MNHEY; CDR2 reads SMNVEV (reference sequence). This CDR3 spans 14 amino acids. The chain employs TRBV27 and TRBJ1-6; TRBD1 is a possible D gene (5 bases). Sequencing was carried out using PBMCs. The source is a woman aged 40 to 49 in good health and CMV-seropositive. DNA for the CDR3: TGTGCCAGTGGGGGGAGCTCCTATAATTCACCCCTCCACTTT. This gives the protein CASGGSSYNSPLHF.